The rows below give T cell receptor beta chains drawn from one sample of a study of cytomegalovirus exposure and HLA in healthy donors. This table comes from immunoSEQ multiplex PCR, and its TCRdb copy is limited to in-frame clones, with some not included. The profile shows roughly 150,000 clones, 82% of them singletons. The sequencing sample was made of PBMCs. These receptors were taken from a male donor in good health and CMV-seropositive. Each CDR3 is given with its conserved first and last residue. Each record gives: J gene, V gene, clone size, D gene, CDR3 DNA, CDR3 protein. D genes are given only for firm matches. Rows give clone size only sometimes, using once, few, many, or a class for an expanded clone.

TRBJ2-2 TRBV4-1 . . TGCGCCAGCAGCCAAGAGGCTGTCGAGCTGTTTTTT CASSQEAVELFF
TRBJ1-1 TRBV19 few . TGTGCCAGTAGTATAACAGGGACCACTGAAGCTTTCTTT CASSITGTTEAFF
TRBJ2-6 TRBV9 once . TGTGCCAGTAGGGGTGGGGGAGGCAGCGCTGGGGCCAACGTCCTGACTTTC CASRGGGGSAGANVLTF
TRBJ2-5 TRBV7-2 . . TGTGCCAGCAGCTACGGGGGTTTCCAAGAGACCCAGTACTTC CASSYGGFQETQYF
TRBJ2-1 TRBV4-3 . . TGCGCCAGCAGCCCGGACTATACCTCCTACAATGAGCAGTTCTTC CASSPDYTSYNEQFF
TRBJ1-6 TRBV5-1 . TRBD1 TGCGCCAGCAGCCCCGGACAGGGAAGTTCACCCCTCCACTTT CASSPGQGSSPLHF
TRBJ1-2 TRBV27 . TRBD1 TGTGCCAGCAGTCATATTACGACAGGGCACTATGGCTACACCTTC CASSHITTGHYGYTF
TRBJ2-7 TRBV10-2 few . TGCGCCAGCAGTGAATACTACGAGCAGTACTTC CASSEYYEQYF
TRBJ2-5 TRBV9 . . TGTGCCAGCAGCGTAGCGGGGGTCCCTTTACAAGAGACCCAGTACTTC CASSVAGVPLQETQYF
TRBJ2-1 TRBV27 . TRBD1 TGTGCCAGCAGTTTAGCCGACAGGGTTGAGCAGTTCTTC CASSLADRVEQFF
TRBJ1-1 TRBV6-5 . . TGTGCCAGCAGTTACTCTGGGGCCCTGAACACTGAAGCTTTCTTT CASSYSGALNTEAFF
TRBJ2-7 TRBV4-1 once TRBD2 TGCGCCAGCAGCCACCCGACCGGGACTAGCTCTTACGAGCAGTACTTC CASSHPTGTSSYEQYF
TRBJ1-1 TRBV19 . TRBD1 TGTGCCAGCTCGCTCACAGGGGGATTTAACACTGAAGCTTTCTTT CASSLTGGFNTEAFF
TRBJ2-1 TRBV11-2 . . TGTGCCAGCAGCTTTAGCGAGGATGAGCAGTTCTTC CASSFSEDEQFF
TRBJ1-2 TRBV30 . . TGTGCCTGGAGTAAGGACACAACCTATGGCTACACCTTC CAWSKDTTYGYTF
TRBJ1-5 TRBV5-1 . . TGCGCCAGCAGCTTGTCAGGGGATAGCAATCAGCCCCAGCATTTT CASSLSGDSNQPQHF
TRBJ1-2 TRBV4-3 . TRBD1 TGCGCCAGCAGCCAAGATTGGACAGGGGACTATGGCTACACCTTC CASSQDWTGDYGYTF
TRBJ1-6 TRBV4-2 . . TGTGCCAGCAGCCAAGGGGGGACATCGGAATACTCACCCCTCCACTTT CASSQGGTSEYSPLHF
TRBJ1-2 TRBV9 . TRBD1 TGTGCCAGCAGCCAGGGCCGACAGGGAATAACAGCCTTC CASSQGRQGITAF
TRBJ2-1 TRBV9 few TRBD1 TGTGCCAGCAGCGTTTCAGGGGGCAATGAGCAGTTCTTC CASSVSGGNEQFF
TRBJ1-1 TRBV30 . . TGTGCCTGGAGGCGGGGGTACACTGAAGCTTTCTTT CAWRRGYTEAFF
TRBJ2-3 TRBV4-1 . . TGCGCCAGCAGCGACGGAGGGATAGATACGCAGTATTTT CASSDGGIDTQYF
TRBJ2-3 TRBV28 . . TGTGCCAGCAGTTCGGGACTTCCTCAAAACTTGGGGGCGCAGTATTTT CASSSGLPQNLGAQYF
TRBJ2-7 TRBV6-4 . . TGTACCCGGGACTCGAGTCCCGAGCAGTACTTC CTRDSSPEQYF
TRBJ1-2 TRBV18 . TRBD1 TGTGCCAGCTCACCCGCGGGACAGACTAACTATGGCTACACCTTC CASSPAGQTNYGYTF
TRBJ1-2 TRBV30 . . TGTGCCTGGACCTTACAGAACCCTAACTATGGCTACACCTTC CAWTLQNPNYGYTF
TRBJ1-4 TRBV7-9 . TRBD1 TGTGCCAGCAGCCCCCAGGGGGGACAGCGCGGAACTAATGAAAAACTGTTTTTT CASSPQGGQRGTNEKLFF
TRBJ2-1 TRBV5-1 . TRBD2 TGCGCCAGCAGCTTGGTGGCGGGAGCTGTCAATGAGCAGTTCTTC CASSLVAGAVNEQFF
TRBJ2-7 TRBV5-1 . . TGCGCCAGCAGCTTGGACGAGGCTTACGAGCAGTACTTC CASSLDEAYEQYF
TRBJ1-2 TRBV18 . TRBD1 TGTGCCAGCTCACCACCCGGGACAGGGATACACTATGGCTACACCTTC CASSPPGTGIHYGYTF
TRBJ1-3 TRBV28 . TRBD1 TGTGCCAGCACCGAAGGGGACAGAGTCTCTGGAAACACCATATATTTT CASTEGDRVSGNTIYF
TRBJ2-5 TRBV27 . TRBD1 TGTGCCAGCAGTTCGCCGGGACAGGGGTCGGAGACCCAGTACTTC CASSSPGQGSETQYF
TRBJ2-7 TRBV19 . TRBD1 TGTGCCAGTAGTATCGGACAGGGCTCCTACGAGCAGTACTTC CASSIGQGSYEQYF
TRBJ2-1 TRBV7-9 few . TGTGCCAGCAGCTTGGGAGACTACAATGAGCAGTTCTTC CASSLGDYNEQFF
TRBJ1-6 TRBV5-1 . TRBD1 TGCGCCAGCAGCTTGTTCCCCGCCTGGGACAGGGAGAGCTCCTATAATTCACCCCTCCACTTT CASSLFPAWDRESSYNSPLHF
TRBJ1-2 TRBV4-3 . TRBD1 TGCGCCAGCAGCCAAGAGTCACTCCGGGACAGGGGAAACGGCTACACCTTC CASSQESLRDRGNGYTF